This TCR beta chain originates from a study of CD8 T cells in ankylosing spondylitis. MiXCR was run by TCRdb on the 5' RACE reads, yielding one entry per CDR3 protein. The sample shows more than 300,000 distinct CDR3 sequences, 11% of them seen only once. V was trimmed by 3 bases and J by 0 bases, leaving 5 bases between them. CDR1 is MGHDK, CDR2 SYGVNS, per germline. The CDR3 runs to 14 residues. What was sequenced was blood, either unsorted or a sorted T cell fraction (not recorded which). This clonotype originated in a female donor with ankylosing spondylitis or in good health (not recorded which). J is TRBJ1-4 and V is TRBV25-1; D call uncertain. CDR3 loop: CASSEITTNEKLFF. The CDR3 nucleotides read TGTGCCAGCAGTGAGATCACAACTAATGAAAAACTGTTTTTT.